This T cell receptor beta chain came from a study of T cell changes during pregnancy in multiple sclerosis. The CDR3 runs to 14 residues. V was shortened by 4 bases and J by 7 bases, with 14 bases between the two germline ends. Looked up from germline, CDR1 is SEHNR and CDR2 is FQNEAQ (reference sequence). Some clones are missing from TCRdb's copy, which holds only in-frame ones; the method was immunoSEQ multiplex PCR. The sample shows some 97,000 clones, 92% of them seen only once. The chain has TRBV7-9 and TRBJ2-1, with D possibly being TRBD2 (5 bases). This material consisted of peripheral blood, taken after pregnancy. The receptor comes from a female donor with multiple sclerosis, enrolled in a pregnancy study. CDR3 nucleotides: TGTGCCAGCAGCTCGATAGCGATCCGTAATGAGCAGTTCTTC. Translating gives CASSSIAIRNEQFF.